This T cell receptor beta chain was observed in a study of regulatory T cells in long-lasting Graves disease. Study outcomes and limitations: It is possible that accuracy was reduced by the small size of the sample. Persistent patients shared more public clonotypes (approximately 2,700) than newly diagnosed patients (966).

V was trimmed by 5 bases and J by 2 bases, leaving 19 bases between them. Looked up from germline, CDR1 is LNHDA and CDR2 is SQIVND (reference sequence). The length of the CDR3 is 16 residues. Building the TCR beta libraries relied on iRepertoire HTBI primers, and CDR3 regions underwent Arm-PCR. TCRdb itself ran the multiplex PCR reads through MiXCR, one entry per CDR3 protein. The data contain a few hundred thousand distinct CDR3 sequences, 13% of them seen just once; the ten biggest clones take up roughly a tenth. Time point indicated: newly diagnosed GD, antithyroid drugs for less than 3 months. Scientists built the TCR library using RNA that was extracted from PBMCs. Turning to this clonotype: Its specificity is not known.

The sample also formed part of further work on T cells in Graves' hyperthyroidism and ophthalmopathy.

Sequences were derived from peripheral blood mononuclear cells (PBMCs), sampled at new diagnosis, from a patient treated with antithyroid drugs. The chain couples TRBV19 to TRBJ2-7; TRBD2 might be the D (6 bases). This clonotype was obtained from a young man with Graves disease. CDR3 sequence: CASSPRDSSNPYEQYF. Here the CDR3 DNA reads TGTGCCAGTAGTCCCAGGGACTCGTCAAACCCCTACGAGCAGTACTTC.